These 29 T cell receptor beta chains originate from one sample sequenced in a study of T cells in women clearing cervical HPV infection. Assay used: immunoSEQ multiplex PCR; TCRdb lists only in-frame clones, some missing. Its table records around 31,000 clones. Material: blood buffy coat. The receptor set was obtained from a woman between 18 and 70 years old with a cervical HPV16 infection that either progressed to CIN3+ or cleared (not recorded which).

In the case of this clone: From the germline J gene comes the end of the CDR3, since the read stops 3 residues before it. The identical CDR3 is also encoded by other nucleotide sequences in the sample. V is TRBV5-6 and J is TRBJ2-2, with 7 bases aligning to TRBD2. Germline CDR1 reads SGHDT; CDR2 reads YYEEEE. CDR3 length equals 15 residues. V was pared by 8 bases and J by 4 bases, with 11 bases of the junction left unmatched. Incomplete CDR3 DNA: TGTGCCAGTAGCCCCGGGGGGATGGTCACCGGGGAG. This sequence encodes CASSPGGMVTGE. From start to end, the CDR3 is CASSPGGMVTGELFF.

By frequency, this clone is medium-sized. The read ends 3 residues early relative to the CDR3; the germline J gene fills the gap. The chain carries TRBV7-8 and TRBJ2-7; D is unclear. There are 14 residues in the CDR3. Germline CDR1 reads SGHVS; CDR2 reads FQNEAQ. V lost 1 base and J 5 bases, leaving 12 bases between the germline ends. The CDR3: CASSLDPGRHEQYF. CDR3 bases read: TGTGCCAGCAGCTTAGATCCAGGAAGGCACGAG.

Worth noting for this clone: The read halts 3 residues ahead of the CDR3 end, with the missing end drawn from the germline J gene. This sequence joins TRBV13 and TRBJ2-5; possible D gene TRBD2, 5 bases. Trimming cost V 2 bases and J 3 bases, with 13 bases left between them. The CDR3 contains 15 residues. Looked up from germline, CDR1 is PRHDT and CDR2 is FYEKMQ (reference sequence). The sequenced part of the CDR3 DNA is TGTGCCAGCAGCTTACAGTGGCGGCGGGAAGAGACC. Amino acid sequence: CASSLQWRREET. The CDR3 in its entirety is CASSLQWRREETQYF. Full variable domain (rest looked up from reference TRBV13 and TRBJ2-5): AAGVIQSPRHLIKEKRETATLKCYPIPRHDTVYWYQQGPGQDPQFLISFYEKMQSDKGSIPDRFSAQQFSDYHSELNMSSLELGDSALYFCASSLQWRREETQYFGPGTRLLVL.

About this clone itself: The observed sequence ends 3 residues before the CDR3 terminus, with the missing tail filled in from the germline J gene. The chain recombines TRBV18 with TRBJ2-5; D is unclear. CDR1 KGHSH and CDR2 LQKENI come from the germline V gene. This CDR3 has 13 residues. Trimming took off 0 bases at V and 4 bases at J, with 6 bases between the two ends. The CDR3 bases that were read are TGTGCCAGCTCACCACCAGGTGGAGAGACC. It yields the protein CASSPPGGET. The full CDR3 sequence reads CASSPPGGETQYF.

About this clone: The sequence runs out 3 residues before the end of the CDR3; the remainder is reconstructed from the germline J gene. The genes are TRBV10-3 and TRBJ1-2; TRBD1 might be the D (6 bases). This CDR3 has 14 amino acids. V was shortened by 2 bases and J by 4 bases, with 11 bases between the two germline ends. In germline, CDR1 is ENHRY, CDR2 SYGVKD. The CDR3: CAISEQGGAYGYTF. The part of the CDR3 DNA that was read is TGTGCCATCAGTGAGCAAGGGGGGGCCTATGGC.

Concerning this clone itself: The read terminates 3 residues before the CDR3 end, so the remaining end is supplied by the germline J gene. This rearrangement joins TRBV2 to TRBJ2-7; D remains unclear. CDR3 size: 12 residues. Germline CDR1 and CDR2: SNHLY and FYNNEI. Trimming shortened V by 8 bases and J by 4 bases, and 12 bases separated the two germline ends. The part of the CDR3 DNA that was read is TGTGCCAGCGCGAGTGATACGTACGAG. Its protein is CASASDTYE. The full CDR3 is CASASDTYEQYF.

Regarding this clone: The DNA ends 3 residues before the CDR3 does, and the rest of the CDR3 is filled in from the germline J gene. The chain employs TRBV6-1 and TRBJ2-7; D perhaps matches TRBD1 (6 bases). The CDR3 is 13 amino acids. In germline, CDR1 is MNHNS, CDR2 SASEGT. The V and J ends lost 4 bases and 6 bases respectively, with 13 bases between them. This chain's CDR3 is CASSAWTAFEQYF. Partial CDR3 DNA: TGTGCCAGCAGTGCATGGACAGCTTTCGAG.

A remark on this clone: The read ends 3 residues before the CDR3 terminus; that terminus is restored from the germline J gene. This sequence joins TRBV19 and TRBJ1-2, with 7 bases identical to TRBD1. The CDR3 contains 11 residues. Germline CDR1 is LNHDA and CDR2 is SQIVND (reference sequence). The sequenced CDR3 bases are TGTGCCACTGGACAGGAAGATACC. It specifies CATGQEDT. In full, the CDR3 reads CATGQEDTYTF.

In regard to this clone: The read ends 3 residues before the CDR3 terminus; that terminus is restored from the germline J gene. The V gene is TRBV7-9, the J gene TRBJ2-2; D gene uncertain. CDR3 length: 13 amino acids. Germline loops: CDR1 SEHNR, CDR2 FQNEAQ (reference sequence). CDR3 DNA, as far as it was read: TGTGCCAGCAGCTTAGGTGCGATGACACCG. Amino acid sequence: CASSLGAMTP. The whole CDR3 sequence reads CASSLGAMTPLFF.

Concerning this clone: The read ends 3 residues early relative to the CDR3; the germline J gene fills the gap. The rearrangement uses TRBV18 and TRBJ2-3; possibly TRBD1 for D (6 bases). Germline-derived CDR1 and CDR2 are KGHSH and LQKENI. This CDR3 spans 13 amino acids. The CDR3 DNA, read in part, is TGTGCCAGCTCACTCAGGGGTCAAGAGACG. Its protein is CASSLRGQET. The whole CDR3 protein reads CASSLRGQETQYF.

A word on this clone: The read terminates 3 residues ahead of where the CDR3 ends, so the germline J gene completes it. The chain couples TRBV30 to TRBJ1-4; weak D call: TRBD1 (5 bases). Trimming stripped 5 bases from V and 6 bases from J, with 13 bases between. The CDR3 has 13 residues. Germline V gives CDR1 GTSNPN, CDR2 SVGIG (reference sequence). The CDR3 bases that were read are TGTGCCTGGGCCCAGGGAGTTTATGAAAAA. Amino acid sequence: CAWAQGVYEK. Given in full, the CDR3 is CAWAQGVYEKLFF.

With respect to this clone: The CDR3 end falls 3 residues outside the read, so it is completed with the germline J gene. This chain uses TRBV11-2 with TRBJ1-2; tentative D call: TRBD1 (5 bases). The CDR3 sequence is 15 residues long. The germline V gene has CDR1 SGHAT and CDR2 FQNNGV. CDR3: CASSPNWQGQLGYTF. Incomplete CDR3 DNA: TGTGCCAGCAGCCCCAATTGGCAGGGTCAGTTAGGC.

In the case of this clone: Read sequence stops 3 residues before the CDR3 end, and the germline J gene provides the missing end. J is TRBJ1-1 and V is TRBV7-2, with a possible D match to TRBD1 (6 bases). Trimming took 0 bases from V and 2 from J, leaving 7 bases between them. Germline CDR1 reads SGHTA; CDR2 reads FQGNSA. This CDR3 spans 14 amino acids. CDR3 sequence reads: CASSLATGNTEAFF. Incomplete CDR3 DNA: TGTGCCAGCAGCTTAGCGACAGGCAACACTGAA.

The CDR3: CASSPPSLPDTQYF. The part of the CDR3 DNA that was read is TGTGCCAGCTCACCACCCTCTCTCCCTGATACG. V usage is TRBV18 and J usage is TRBJ2-3; no clear D. The CDR3 end falls 3 residues outside the read, so it is completed with the germline J gene. Trimming took off 0 bases at V and 6 bases at J, with 10 bases between the two ends. Germline-derived CDR1 and CDR2 are KGHSH and LQKENI. The CDR3 runs to 14 residues.

Points on this clone: The CDR3 end is not reached by the read, which stops 3 residues before it; the germline J gene fills it in. The V and J genes are TRBV4-1 and TRBJ2-7; 11 nucleotides align to TRBD2. The V gene's germline CDR1 is MGHRA and CDR2 YSYEKL. The V and J ends lost 1 base and 3 bases, in that order; junction bases with no gene match: 2. The CDR3 runs 15 residues. The sequenced CDR3 bases are TGCGCCAGCAGCCAAGTACTAGCGGGGGTCTACGAG. It translates to CASSQVLAGVYE. The CDR3 as a whole reads CASSQVLAGVYEQYF.

With regard to this clone: The sequence runs out 3 residues before the end of the CDR3; the remainder is reconstructed from the germline J gene. The chain joins TRBV20-1 to TRBJ1-6, with a possible D match to TRBD1 (6 bases). V dropped 3 bases and J dropped 7 bases, with 10 bases sitting between them. CDR1 and CDR2 (germline): DFQATT, SNEGSKA (reference sequence). The CDR3 runs to 13 residues. The CDR3 DNA, read in part, is TGCAGTGCTAGCAGGGGAGGAAATTCACCC. Translation: CSASRGGNSP. The CDR3 reads in full as CSASRGGNSPLHF.

Here the CDR3 reads CAWSEGWSPLFF. The sequenced part of the CDR3 DNA is TGTGCCTGGAGTGAGGGGTGGTCACCG. The V and J genes are TRBV30 and TRBJ2-2, with D maybe TRBD1 (5 bases). Sequencing ends 3 residues short of the CDR3 end; the germline J gene provides the rest. In germline, CDR1 is GTSNPN, CDR2 SVGIG (reference sequence). The CDR3 is made up of 12 amino acids.

In the case of this clone: The CDR3 end is not reached by the read, which stops 3 residues before it; the germline J gene fills it in. The J gene is TRBJ2-2, the V gene TRBV7-6, with 8 bases identical to TRBD2. V dropped 0 bases and J dropped 5; count of bases not matched to a gene: 2. The germline V gene has CDR1 SGHVS and CDR2 FNYEAQ. The CDR3 runs to 15 residues. CDR3 DNA, as far as it was read: TGTGCCAGCAGCTTAGCGTCGGGGGGGACCGGGGAG. Encoded protein: CASSLASGGTGE. The CDR3 reads in full as CASSLASGGTGELFF.

About this clone itself: Coverage ceases 3 residues before the CDR3 finishes, and the germline J gene fills in the end. This chain links TRBV20-1 with TRBJ2-1; 9 bases line up with TRBD1. The junction had 24 bases not matched to a gene; V was cut back by 3 bases and J by 6 bases. The CDR3 spans 20 residues. Germline V lookup: CDR1 DFQATT, CDR2 SNEGSKA (reference sequence). The CDR3 region is CSASAMGGTGNFVLSNEQFF. The CDR3 DNA, read in part, is TGCAGTGCTAGCGCTATGGGGGGGACAGGGAATTTCGTTTTGTCCAATGAG.

Turning to this clone: The CDR3 goes on 3 residues after the read ends, and that part is filled in from the germline J gene. V gene TRBV9 combines with J gene TRBJ2-5; weak D call: TRBD1 (5 bases). The CDR3 is 15 amino acids. In germline, CDR1 is SGDLS, CDR2 YYNGEE. Trimming removed 0 bases from V and 3 bases from J, with 12 bases in between. The CDR3 is CASSVAPSREETQYF. CDR3 DNA, as far as it was read: TGTGCCAGCAGCGTAGCCCCCAGCAGGGAAGAGACC.

Concerning this clone: The DNA ends 3 residues before the CDR3 does, and the rest of the CDR3 is filled in from the germline J gene. The gene calls are TRBV5-4 and TRBJ2-5; possibly TRBD1 for D (6 bases). The CDR3 is 13 residues long. Trimming removed 4 bases at V and 2 bases at J, with 9 bases between. Looked up from germline, CDR1 is SGHNT and CDR2 is YYREEE (reference sequence). CDR3 DNA, as far as it was read: TGTGCCAGCAGCGGACAGATACAAGAGACC. It codes for CASSGQIQET. The whole CDR3 sequence is CASSGQIQETQYF.

As concerns this clone: The read ends 3 residues early relative to the CDR3; the germline J gene fills the gap. V is TRBV5-1 and J is TRBJ2-2; no clear D gene. The CDR3 consists of 15 residues. The germline V gene has CDR1 SGHRS and CDR2 YFSETQ. Trimming stripped 7 bases from V and 1 base from J, with 14 bases between. The covered CDR3 bases are TGCGCCAGCCGAGGAATAGGGCTGAACACCGGGGAG. It codes for CASRGIGLNTGE. The whole CDR3 sequence reads CASRGIGLNTGELFF.

About this clone: Coverage ceases 3 residues before the CDR3 finishes, and the germline J gene fills in the end. The chain couples TRBV7-2 to TRBJ1-2; possible D gene TRBD1, 6 bases. Trimming removed 2 bases at V and 7 bases at J, with 17 bases between. Germline values: CDR1 SGHTA, CDR2 FQGNSA. This CDR3 is built from 15 residues. The sequenced part of the CDR3 DNA is TGTGCCAGCAGCTTATCAACAGGGCCGGCGGGTGGC. This encodes CASSLSTGPAGG. The whole CDR3 region reads CASSLSTGPAGGYTF.

Notes on this clone: The missing CDR3 end, 3 residues past where the read stops, is filled in from the germline J gene. V usage is TRBV20-1 and J usage is TRBJ2-7, with D perhaps matching TRBD1 (7 bases). Deletions cut 7 bases from V and 5 bases from J, with 21 bases between. Per the germline V gene, CDR1 is DFQATT and CDR2 is SNEGSKA (reference sequence). This CDR3 is built from 14 residues. Incomplete CDR3 DNA: TGCAGTGTCATCAGGGGGGTGGGAGCCAACGAG. Its translation is CSVIRGVGANE. The entire CDR3 is CSVIRGVGANEQYF.

The CDR3 bases that were read are TGTGCCAGCTCACCTGCAGGGACTAACTCACCG. As protein: CASSPAGTNSP. The CDR3 in full is CASSPAGTNSPLFF. The chain employs TRBV18 and TRBJ2-2; 7 bases align to TRBD2. The CDR3 is cut off 3 residues early in the read; its end comes from the germline J gene. The V gene's germline CDR1 is KGHSH and CDR2 LQKENI. This CDR3 spans 14 amino acids.

Remarks on this clone: The read terminates 3 residues ahead of where the CDR3 ends, so the germline J gene completes it. The chain couples TRBV19 to TRBJ2-4; TRBD1 matches 7 bases. The CDR3 loop spans 11 amino acids. The germline V gene has CDR1 LNHDA and CDR2 SQIVND (reference sequence). The CDR3 protein is CASIHRGGQYF. CDR3 DNA (partial): TGTGCCAGTATCCACAGGGGTGGT.

As regards this clone: The read terminates 3 residues ahead of where the CDR3 ends, so the germline J gene completes it. This chain joins TRBV18 and TRBJ2-7; TRBD1 agrees at 12 bases. V lost 4 bases to trimming and J lost 0 bases; unmatched junction nucleotides: 4. The CDR3 length is 16 residues. Germline V gene sequence: CDR1 KGHSH, CDR2 LQKENI. The CDR3 here is CASSLPGQGASYEQYF. The part of the CDR3 DNA that was read is TGTGCCAGCTCACTACCGGGACAGGGGGCCTCCTACGAG.

With regard to this clone: The missing CDR3 end, 3 residues past where the read stops, is filled in from the germline J gene. The rearrangement uses TRBV2 and TRBJ1-1; D is uncertain. Germline loops: CDR1 SNHLY, CDR2 FYNNEI. The CDR3 consists of 13 residues. Trimming cost V 5 bases and J 0 bases, with 7 bases left between them. CDR3 region: CASSQEMNTEAFF. The CDR3 bases that were read are TGTGCCAGCAGTCAGGAGATGAACACTGAA.

As to this clone: The read stops 3 residues short of the end of the CDR3; the missing end is completed from the germline J gene. The chain recombines TRBV11-2 with TRBJ2-2, with D possibly matching TRBD2 (5 bases). Germline V gene sequence: CDR1 SGHAT, CDR2 FQNNGV. The CDR3 has 13 amino acids. Trimming shortened V by 2 bases and J by 6 bases, and 7 bases separated the two germline ends. CDR3 amino acids: CASSLLRAGELFF. The sequenced CDR3 bases are TGTGCCAGCAGCTTATTGCGGGCCGGGGAG.